This T cell receptor (beta chain) comes out of a study of low-dose radiotherapy and immunotherapy resistance in tumors. Study context: Individuals in Cohort 2 had 1 Gy per fraction every two weeks, adding up to 13 Gy over 26 weeks. Patients were treated with intravenous nivolumab at 240 mg every two weeks and were also dosed with ipilimumab at 1 mg/kg every six weeks.

Gene-specific TRAV and TRBV primers were used for first-strand cDNA, covering alpha and beta chains. TCR amplification ran 15 to 25 PCR cycles using constant-region and V-primer adapter primers. Amplification (by in vitro transcription) was performed on isolated mRNA. TCRdb reanalysed the reads using MiXCR and keeps one entry per CDR3 protein. The sample lists some 100,000 distinct CDR3 sequences; 20% to 25% were seen once. The table lists this clonotype with many counts. Specified time point: after trial treatment. The treatment is: LDRT plus nivolumab, ipilimumab, low-dose cyclophosphamide and aspirin (RACIN trial). Patients who could take part had advanced solid tumors with no tumor-infiltrating lymphocytes. The source of this sequence is a female donor with ovarian cancer. Specimen: PBMCs, collected after low-dose radiotherapy plus immunotherapy.

The CDR3 DNA follows: TGTGCCAGCAGTTTCGAGGGGTGGGGGGACAGGCCTCGCACAGATACGCAGTATTTT. It is translated as CASSFEGWGDRPRTDTQYF. J is TRBJ2-3 and V is TRBV12-3 or TRBV12-4; 8 bases line up with TRBD1. The J segment lost 1 base and the V segment lost 3 bases, leaving 15 bases of the junction unmatched. This CDR3 is 19 amino acids long.